A single TCR beta chain is shown here with its context. This CDR3 spans 16 amino acids. The germline V gene has CDR1 SGHNT and CDR2 YYREEE (reference sequence). Trimming cost V 1 base and J 4 bases, with 15 bases left between them. Method: immunoSEQ multiplex PCR; TCRdb's copy keeps in-frame clones and lacks some. The sample holds 2 million to 2.5 million clones; just over 90% are singletons and the top ten take 0.35% to 0.45%. This record belongs to a study of shared clonotypes between healthy human individuals. The sequence came from a man between 18 and 29 years old in good health. Some clones in this sample may be carry-over from other donors' samples. The specimen was naive CD4+ T cells from PBMCs. The subset here: CD45RA+ positively selected. This chain joins TRBV5-4 and TRBJ1-5; unclear D gene. The CDR3 here is CASSLSGSNPNQPQHF. The CDR3 nucleotides are TGTGCCAGCAGCTTGTCAGGCTCCAATCCAAATCAGCCCCAGCATTTT. Drawing the rest from reference TRBV5-4 and TRBJ1-5, the complete variable domain is ETGVTQSPTHLIKTRGQQVTLRCSSQSGHNTVSWYQQALGQGPQFIFQYYREEENGRGNFPPRFSGLQFPNYSSELNVNALELDDSALYLCASSLSGSNPNQPQHFGDGTRLSIL.